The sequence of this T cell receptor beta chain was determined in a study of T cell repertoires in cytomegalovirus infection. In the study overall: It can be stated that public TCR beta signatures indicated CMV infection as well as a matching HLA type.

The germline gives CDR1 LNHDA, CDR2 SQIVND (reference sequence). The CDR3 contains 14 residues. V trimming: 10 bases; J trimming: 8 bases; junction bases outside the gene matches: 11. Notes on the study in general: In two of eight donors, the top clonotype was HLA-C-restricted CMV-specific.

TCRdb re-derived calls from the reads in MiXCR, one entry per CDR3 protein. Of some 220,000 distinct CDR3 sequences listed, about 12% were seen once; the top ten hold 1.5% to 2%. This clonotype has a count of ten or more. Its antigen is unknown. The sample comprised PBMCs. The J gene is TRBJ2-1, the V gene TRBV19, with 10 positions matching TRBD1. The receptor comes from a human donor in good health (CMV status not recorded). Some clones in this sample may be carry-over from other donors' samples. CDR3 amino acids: CATSRTGGIYEQFF. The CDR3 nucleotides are TGTGCCACCTCCCGGACAGGGGGAATATATGAGCAGTTCTTC.